The present TCR beta chain was sequenced within a study of T cells expressing NK-cell markers. TCRdb re-called the 5' RACE reads; one entry per CDR3 protein, DNA not given. The repertoire shows some 600,000 distinct CDR3 sequences; the top ten hold around 3.3%. Source material: blood T cells: a sorted CD56 or NKG2C T cell subset, CD4+ or CD8+ T cells, or bulk PBMC T cells (not recorded which). The TCR was taken from a man between 18 and 35 years old in good health.

CDR3 region: CASSDGTGGFLDGYTF. The V and J genes are TRBV2 and TRBJ1-2; checking the TCRdb D call of TRBD1 is not possible without DNA. The germline CDR1 and CDR2 sequences are SNHLY and FYNNEI. The length of the CDR3 is 16 residues.